One TCR beta chain is described in this entry. It has no known antigen specificity. Germline and junction disagree at one end, which may indicate a read error. The data were obtained in a study of tumor and adjacent non-tumor tissue in lung cancer listed by TCRdb under 2018. General notes on the study: Patients with adenocarcinoma (approximately twelve), squamous cell carcinoma (2) and small cell lung cancer (1) were included in the cohort. Fewer than 35 paired specimens, one tumor and one normal lung sample per patient, were profiled by TCRbeta CDR3 sequencing. Using bulk TCRbeta repertoires from over twelve lung cancer patients, the study set lung tumor tissue side by side with matched distant non-tumor lung tissue. Sequencing generated a total of some 130 million productive TCRbeta reads, averaging about 4.17 million reads per sample. Ages among the roughly 15 patients ranged from about 30 to 85 years, there were around ten men and 5 women, and disease was at TNM stage I to III.

On the study overall, not on this receptor specifically: Because peripheral blood was not sequenced, the blood TCRbeta repertoires of the lung cancer patients in the study went unexamined. With only roughly 16 patients in the cohort, the authors noted that larger samples and more detailed clinical data are needed. Tumor tissue showed significantly higher TCR diversity (inverse Simpson) than normal lung tissue, at 431.37 vs 166.20 (P = 0.0075, Mann-Whitney U test). TCR diversity was significantly higher in younger patients, and higher tumor TCR diversity was associated with shorter overall and disease-free survival. Neither the sequencing platform nor unique molecular identifiers are mentioned in the methods. The top 100 clones made up a significantly larger cumulative share of the repertoire in normal lung than in tumor tissue.

RNA was isolated from bulk unsorted tissue, and RNA quality was assessed with a NanoDrop ND-1000 and an Agilent 2100. The donors were newly diagnosed lung cancer patients admitted for thoracic surgery in China from August to November 2014 who had not received prior chemotherapy. Patients with previous radiotherapy or chemotherapy, or with another concurrent cancer, were excluded from the study. Pieces of surgical tissue measuring about 1-2.1 cm3 were kept in RNAlater solution and stored at -80 degrees C until use. The library was built by means of multiplex PCR. Sequencing instrument: Illumina HiSeq 2500. Following protocols modified from ARM-PCR, the researchers constructed TCRbeta libraries through three rounds of nested PCR with primers (Table S4). Before sequencing, PCR products in the 200-500 bp range were cut out of the gel and cleaned up using the QIAquick gel extraction kit. Per the original workflow: Reads were cleaned using Trimmomatic, were merged into complete CDR3 sequences using FLASH, and were assigned to V(D)J germline segments using MiTCR. Clonal diversity was computed as the inverse Simpson's index with VDJtools. In-frame sequences without a premature stop codon were defined as productive reads. TCRdb cleaned the public reads at Q25 with fastp, built clones with MiXCR and kept in-frame beta chains. For every CDR3 protein sequence, its rows merge into one entry that carries the most common genes and DNA. The V and J calls follow TCRdb's processing rather than the paper's. The sample table records 200,000 to 250,000 distinct CDR3 sequences; 71% of these occur just once. The ten biggest clones cover approximately 25% of the sample.

Reading the germline V gene gives CDR1 SGHNT and CDR2 YENEEA. CDR3 length: 17 amino acids, cysteine to phenylalanine. Just the 51-base CDR3 DNA is kept, in frame starting at base 1. The sequence was obtained from a man aged 55 to 70 with non-small cell lung cancer. The sample was lung tumor tissue. The sequence links TRBV11-3 to TRBJ2-6; 7 central bases correspond to TRBD1. The nucleotides read TGTATCAGCAGCTTAGTTGGACAGGCCTCTGGGGCCAACGTCCTGGCTTTC. It specifies CISSLVGQASGANVLAF.